This T cell receptor (beta chain) was obtained from a study of OX40 agonist ivuxolimab in advanced cancers. This clone showed up just once. Profiled with immunoSEQ multiplex PCR; TCRdb holds only in-frame clones, not every one. The repertoire holds some 97,000 clones, about 90% seen once, with 0.15% to 0.2% in the top ten. V was cut by 10 bases and J by 2 bases, with 12 bases left in between. This CDR3 contains 13 residues. CDR1 is MNHNY and CDR2 is SVGAGI in the germline V gene (reference sequence). The material sequenced was CD4+ or CD8+ T cells sorted from blood, taken in a trial of the OX40 agonist ivuxolimab. The chain couples TRBV6-6 to TRBJ1-5, with D unresolved. The receptor comes from an adult with an advanced solid tumor such as melanoma, head and neck, liver or kidney cancer. The CDR3: CATRSVGNQPQHF. CDR3 nucleotide sequence: TGTGCCACCCGATCGGTAGGCAATCAGCCCCAGCATTTT.